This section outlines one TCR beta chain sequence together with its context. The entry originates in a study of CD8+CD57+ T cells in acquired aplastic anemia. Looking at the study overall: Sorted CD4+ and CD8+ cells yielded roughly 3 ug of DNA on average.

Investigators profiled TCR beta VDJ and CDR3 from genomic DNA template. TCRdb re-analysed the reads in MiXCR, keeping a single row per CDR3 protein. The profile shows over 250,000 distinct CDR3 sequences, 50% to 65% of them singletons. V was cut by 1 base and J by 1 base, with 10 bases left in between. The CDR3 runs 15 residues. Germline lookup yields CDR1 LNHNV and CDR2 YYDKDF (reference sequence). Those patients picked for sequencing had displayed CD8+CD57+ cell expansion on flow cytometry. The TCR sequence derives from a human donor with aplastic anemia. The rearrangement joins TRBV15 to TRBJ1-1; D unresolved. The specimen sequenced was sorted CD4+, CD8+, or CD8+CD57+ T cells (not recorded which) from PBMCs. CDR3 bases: TGTGCCACCAGCAGAGTGGAGGGAGGGAACACTGAAGCTTTCTTT. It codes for CATSRVEGGNTEAFF.